The 3 T cell receptor beta chains given below trace back to one sample, sequenced in a study of glioma-infiltrating T cells. Amplification of TCR alpha and beta CDR3 regions from RNA used iRepertoire nested multiplex PCR. TCRdb reprocessed the multiplex PCR reads with MiXCR, giving one entry per CDR3 protein. Among 300,000 to 450,000 distinct CDR3 sequences listed, about 40% were seen once. Sequenced sample: glioma tissue, nonneoplastic brain tissue, or PBMCs (not recorded which). Receptors were obtained from a human donor with low-grade glioma or glioblastoma, undergoing nonglioma brain surgery, or in good health (not recorded which).

This clonotype was counted between two and nine times. The chain joins TRBV28 to TRBJ2-1; a possible D gene is TRBD1 (6 bases). The germline gives CDR1 MDHEN, CDR2 SYDVKM. The CDR3 is made up of 15 amino acids. Trimming took off 5 bases at V and 8 bases at J, with 19 bases between the two ends. CDR3 region: CASSPQRGGDDEQFF. In DNA, the CDR3 is TGTGCCAGCAGTCCCCAGAGAGGGGGAGACGATGAGCAGTTCTTC.

Notes on this clonotype: A much larger clone is a single base away; this may be a read error. The chain joins TRBV7-9 to TRBJ2-7; 8 nucleotides align to TRBD1. Looked up from germline, CDR1 is SEHNR and CDR2 is FQNEAQ (reference sequence). The V segment lost 5 bases and the J segment 2 bases; nucleotides outside the gene matches: 5. The CDR3 runs to 14 residues. The DNA for the CDR3 is TGTGCCAGCAGCCCCTGGACAGGGACCTACGAGCAGTACTTC. It is translated as CASSPWTGTYEQYF.

This clonotype occurred many times. V gene TRBV6-2 or TRBV6-3 combines with J gene TRBJ2-3; tentatively, D is TRBD1 (6 bases). Trimming left V 7 bases short and J 0 bases short, with 14 bases between. The CDR3 extends over 15 amino acids. Per the germline V gene, CDR1 is MNHEY and CDR2 is SVGEGT. The DNA for the CDR3 is TGTGCCAGCACCAAACTAGGGGGAAGCACAGATACGCAGTATTTT. This codes for CASTKLGGSTDTQYF.